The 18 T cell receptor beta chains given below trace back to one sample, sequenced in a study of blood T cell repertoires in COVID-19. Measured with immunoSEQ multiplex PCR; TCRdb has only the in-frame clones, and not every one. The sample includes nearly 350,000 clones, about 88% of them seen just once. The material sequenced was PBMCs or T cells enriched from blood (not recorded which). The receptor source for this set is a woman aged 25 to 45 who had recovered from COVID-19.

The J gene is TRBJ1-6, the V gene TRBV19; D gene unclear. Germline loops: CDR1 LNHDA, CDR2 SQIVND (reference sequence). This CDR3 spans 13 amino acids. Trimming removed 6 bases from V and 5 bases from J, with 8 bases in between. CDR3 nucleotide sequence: TGTGCCAGTAGGGAGCTTAATAATTCACCCCTCCACTTT. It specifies CASRELNNSPLHF. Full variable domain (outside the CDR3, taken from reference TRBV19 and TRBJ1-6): DGGITQSPKYLFRKEGQNVTLSCEQNLNHDAMYWYRQDPGQGLRLIYYSQIVNDFQKGDIAEGYSVSREKKESFPLTVTSAQKNPTAFYLCASRELNNSPLHFGNGTRLTVT.

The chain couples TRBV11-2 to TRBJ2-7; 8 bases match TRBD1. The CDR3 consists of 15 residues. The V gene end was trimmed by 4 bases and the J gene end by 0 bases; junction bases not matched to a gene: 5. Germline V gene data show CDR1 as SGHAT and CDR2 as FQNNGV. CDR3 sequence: CASSSVRGPSYEQYF. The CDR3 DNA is TGTGCCAGCAGCTCTGTCAGGGGGCCCTCCTACGAGCAGTACTTC.

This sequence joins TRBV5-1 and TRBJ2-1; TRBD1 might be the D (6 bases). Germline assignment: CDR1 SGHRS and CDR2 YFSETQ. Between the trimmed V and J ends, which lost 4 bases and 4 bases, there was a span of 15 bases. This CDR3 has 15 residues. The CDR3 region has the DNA TGCGCCAGCAGCCAAGGACAGTTTACTTACAATGAGCAGTTCTTC. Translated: CASSQGQFTYNEQFF.

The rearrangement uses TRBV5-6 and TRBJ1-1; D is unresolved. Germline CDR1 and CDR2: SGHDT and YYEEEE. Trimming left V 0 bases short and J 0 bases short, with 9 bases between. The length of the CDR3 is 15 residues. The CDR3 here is CASSLGGSMNTEAFF. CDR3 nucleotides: TGTGCCAGCAGCTTGGGAGGATCCATGAACACTGAAGCTTTCTTT. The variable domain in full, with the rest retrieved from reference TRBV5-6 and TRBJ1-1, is DAGVTQSPTHLIKTRGQQVTLRCSPKSGHDTVSWYQQALGQGPQFIFQYYEEEERQRGNFPDRFSGHQFPNYSSELNVNALLLGDSALYLCASSLGGSMNTEAFFGQGTRLTVV.

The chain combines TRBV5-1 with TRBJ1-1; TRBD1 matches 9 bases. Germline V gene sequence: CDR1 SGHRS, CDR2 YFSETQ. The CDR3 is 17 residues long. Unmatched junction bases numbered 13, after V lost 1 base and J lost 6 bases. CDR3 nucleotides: TGCGCCAGCAGCTTGATGGGACAGGGAAGATCTGGACCTGAAGCTTTCTTT. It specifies CASSLMGQGRSGPEAFF.

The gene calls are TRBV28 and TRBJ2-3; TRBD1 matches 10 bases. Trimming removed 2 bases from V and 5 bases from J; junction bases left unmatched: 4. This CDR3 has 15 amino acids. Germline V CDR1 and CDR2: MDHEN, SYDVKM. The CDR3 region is CASSLVGTGEDTQYF. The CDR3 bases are TGTGCCAGCAGTTTAGTCGGGACAGGGGAAGATACGCAGTATTTT.

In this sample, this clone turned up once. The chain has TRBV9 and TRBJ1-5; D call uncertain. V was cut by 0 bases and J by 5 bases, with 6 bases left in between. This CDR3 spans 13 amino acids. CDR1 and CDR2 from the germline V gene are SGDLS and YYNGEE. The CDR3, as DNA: TGTGCCAGCAGCGTAGGGCCACATCAGCCCCAGCATTTT. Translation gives CASSVGPHQPQHF.

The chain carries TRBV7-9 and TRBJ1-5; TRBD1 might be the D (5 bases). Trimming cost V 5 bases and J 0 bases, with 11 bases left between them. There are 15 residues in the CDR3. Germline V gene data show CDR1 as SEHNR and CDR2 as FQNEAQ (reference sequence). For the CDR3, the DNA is TGTGCCAGCAGCGCGACAGAAAATAGCAATCAGCCCCAGCATTTT. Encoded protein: CASSATENSNQPQHF.

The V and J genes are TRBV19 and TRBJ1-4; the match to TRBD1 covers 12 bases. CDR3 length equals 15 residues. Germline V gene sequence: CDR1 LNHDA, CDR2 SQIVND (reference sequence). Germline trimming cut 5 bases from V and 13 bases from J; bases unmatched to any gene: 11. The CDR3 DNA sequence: TGTGCCAGTAGTGTGGGGACAGGGGGCCGGAGGGGACTGTTTTTT. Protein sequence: CASSVGTGGRRGLFF.

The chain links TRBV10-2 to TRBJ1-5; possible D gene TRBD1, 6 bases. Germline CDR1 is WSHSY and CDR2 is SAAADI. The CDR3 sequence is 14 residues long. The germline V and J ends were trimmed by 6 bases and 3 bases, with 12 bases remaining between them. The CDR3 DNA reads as TGCGCCAGCAGGGAAGGACAGAACAATCAGCCCCAGCATTTT. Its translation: CASREGQNNQPQHF.

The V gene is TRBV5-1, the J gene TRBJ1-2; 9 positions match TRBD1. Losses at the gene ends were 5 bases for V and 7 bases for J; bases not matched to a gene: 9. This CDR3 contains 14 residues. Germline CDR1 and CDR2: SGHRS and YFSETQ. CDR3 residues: CASSFTGGLGGYTF. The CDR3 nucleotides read TGCGCCAGCAGTTTCACAGGGGGCTTGGGTGGCTACACCTTC.

This CDR3 reads CASSPPVRTVNGYTF. The CDR3 region has the DNA TGTGCCAGCTCACCACCGGTACGGACAGTGAATGGCTACACCTTC. The V gene is TRBV18, the J gene TRBJ1-2; TRBD1 is a possible D gene (6 bases). Germline V CDR1 and CDR2: KGHSH, LQKENI. This CDR3 spans 15 amino acids. Trimming removed 0 bases from V and 6 bases from J, with 14 bases in between.

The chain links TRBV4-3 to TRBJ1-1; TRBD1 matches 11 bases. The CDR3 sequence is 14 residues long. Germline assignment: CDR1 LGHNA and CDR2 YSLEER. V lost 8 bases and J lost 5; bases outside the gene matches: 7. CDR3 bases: TGCGCCAGCGACGAAGGACAGGGGGCGACTGAAGCTTTCTTT. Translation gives CASDEGQGATEAFF.

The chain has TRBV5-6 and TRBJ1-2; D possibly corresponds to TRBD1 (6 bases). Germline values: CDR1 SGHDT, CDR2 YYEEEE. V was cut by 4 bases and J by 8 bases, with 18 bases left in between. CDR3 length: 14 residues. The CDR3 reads CASSDPYRAEGYTF. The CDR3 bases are TGTGCCAGCAGCGACCCTTACAGGGCAGAGGGCTACACCTTC.

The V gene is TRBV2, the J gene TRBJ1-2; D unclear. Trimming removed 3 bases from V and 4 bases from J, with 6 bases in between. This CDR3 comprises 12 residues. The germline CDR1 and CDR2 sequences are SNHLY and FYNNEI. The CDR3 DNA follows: TGTGCCAGCAGTGATGCAGGCTATGGCTACACCTTC. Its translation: CASSDAGYGYTF.

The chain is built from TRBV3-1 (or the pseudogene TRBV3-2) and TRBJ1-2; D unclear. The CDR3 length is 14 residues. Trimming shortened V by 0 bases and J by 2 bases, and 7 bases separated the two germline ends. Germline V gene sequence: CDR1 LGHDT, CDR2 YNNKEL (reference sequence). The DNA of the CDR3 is TGTGCCAGCAGCCAAGATTCCCCGAACTATGGCTACACCTTC. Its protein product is CASSQDSPNYGYTF.

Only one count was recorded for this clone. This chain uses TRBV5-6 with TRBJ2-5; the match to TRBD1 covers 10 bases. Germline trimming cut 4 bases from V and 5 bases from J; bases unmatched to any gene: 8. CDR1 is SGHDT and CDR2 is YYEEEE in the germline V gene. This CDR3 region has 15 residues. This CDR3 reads CASSLGDRGGETQYF. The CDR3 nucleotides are TGTGCCAGCAGCCTCGGGGACAGGGGTGGGGAGACCCAGTACTTC.

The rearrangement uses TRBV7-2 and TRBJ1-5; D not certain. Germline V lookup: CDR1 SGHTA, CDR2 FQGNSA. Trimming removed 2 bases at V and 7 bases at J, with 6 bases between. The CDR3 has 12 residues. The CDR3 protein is CASSLPQQPQHF. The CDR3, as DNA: TGTGCCAGCAGCTTACCCCAACAGCCCCAGCATTTT.